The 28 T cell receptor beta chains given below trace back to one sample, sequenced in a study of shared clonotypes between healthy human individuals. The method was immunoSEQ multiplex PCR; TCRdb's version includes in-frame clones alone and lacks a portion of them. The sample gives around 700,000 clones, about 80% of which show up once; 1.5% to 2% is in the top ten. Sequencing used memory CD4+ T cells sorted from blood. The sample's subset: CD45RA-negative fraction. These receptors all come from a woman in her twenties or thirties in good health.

The CDR3 DNA sequence: TGTGCCAGCTCCTGGGTGGGGGACAATCAGCCCCAGCATTTT. Amino acid sequence: CASSWVGDNQPQHF. The J gene is TRBJ1-5, the V gene TRBV7-2; D possibly corresponds to TRBD1 (5 bases). Germline V CDR1 and CDR2: SGHTA, FQGNSA. The CDR3 contains 14 residues. Trimming removed 8 bases from V and 3 bases from J, with 14 bases in between.

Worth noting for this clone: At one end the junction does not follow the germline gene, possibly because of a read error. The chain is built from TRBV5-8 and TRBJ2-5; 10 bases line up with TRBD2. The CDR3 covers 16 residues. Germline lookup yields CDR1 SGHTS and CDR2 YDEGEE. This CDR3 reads CASSLGLAGREETRYF. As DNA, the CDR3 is TGTGCCAGCAGCTTGGGACTAGCGGGTCGAGAAGAGACCCGGTACTTC. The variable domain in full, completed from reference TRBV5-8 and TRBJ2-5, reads EAGVTQSPTHLIKTRGQQATLRCSPISGHTSVYWYQQALGLGLQFLLWYDEGEERNRGNFPPRFSGRQFPNYSSELNVNALELEDSALYLCASSLGLAGREETRYFGPGTRLLVL.

CDR3 bases: TGTGCCAGCAGCGGATCCTACTCCTACAATGAGCAGTTCTTC. This encodes CASSGSYSYNEQFF. The chain combines TRBV28 with TRBJ2-1; the D is unclear. Germline loops: CDR1 MDHEN, CDR2 SYDVKM. V was pared by 6 bases and J by 0 bases, with 9 bases between. The length of the CDR3 is 14 residues. The variable domain in full, completed from reference TRBV28 and TRBJ2-1, reads DVKVTQSSRYLVKRTGEKVFLECVQDMDHENMFWYRQDPGLGLRLIYFSYDVKMKEKGDIPEGYSVSREKKERFSLILESASTNQTSMYLCASSGSYSYNEQFFGPGTRLTVL.

CDR3 sequence (DNA): TGCGCCAGCAGCTTGGTAGGGGAGAGTATAAATGAGCAGTTCTTC. It encodes CASSLVGESINEQFF. The chain links TRBV5-1 to TRBJ2-1, with D perhaps given as TRBD1 or TRBD2 (5 bases each). This CDR3 has 15 amino acids. From germline, CDR1 is SGHRS and CDR2 YFSETQ. Trimming stripped 0 bases from V and 7 bases from J, with 14 bases between.

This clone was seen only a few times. For the CDR3, the DNA is TGCGCCAGCAGCCCAACGGGGTTAGGCACCGGGGAGCTGTTTTTT. Amino acid sequence: CASSPTGLGTGELFF. The chain uses TRBV5-1 and TRBJ2-2, with a weak D call TRBD2 (5 bases). This CDR3 has 15 residues. The V end was cut by 4 bases, the J end by 4 bases, with 14 bases between. In germline, CDR1 is SGHRS, CDR2 YFSETQ.

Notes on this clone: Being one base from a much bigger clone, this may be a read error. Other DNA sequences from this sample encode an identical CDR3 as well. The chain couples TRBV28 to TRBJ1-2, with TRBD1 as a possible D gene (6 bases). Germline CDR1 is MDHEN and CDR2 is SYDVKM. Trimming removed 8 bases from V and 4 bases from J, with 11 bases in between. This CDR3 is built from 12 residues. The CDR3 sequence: CASRDTSYGYTF. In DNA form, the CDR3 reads TGTGCCAGCCGGGACACCTCCTATGGCTACACCTTC.

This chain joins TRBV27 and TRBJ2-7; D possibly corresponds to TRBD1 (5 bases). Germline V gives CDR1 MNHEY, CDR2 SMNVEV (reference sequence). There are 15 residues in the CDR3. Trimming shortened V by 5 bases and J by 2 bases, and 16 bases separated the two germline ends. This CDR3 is CASSTPARVAYEQYF. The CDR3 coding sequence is TGTGCCAGCAGTACCCCGGCCAGGGTGGCCTACGAGCAGTACTTC.

CDR3 coding DNA: TGCGCCAGCTACAGGGGCGGAGACTCCTACAATGAGCAGTTCTTC. It codes for CASYRGGDSYNEQFF. V is TRBV5-1 and J is TRBJ2-1, with TRBD1 matching over 7 bases. The length of the CDR3 is 15 residues. CDR1 is SGHRS and CDR2 is YFSETQ in the germline V gene. The V gene end was trimmed by 7 bases and the J gene end by 0 bases; junction bases not matched to a gene: 7.

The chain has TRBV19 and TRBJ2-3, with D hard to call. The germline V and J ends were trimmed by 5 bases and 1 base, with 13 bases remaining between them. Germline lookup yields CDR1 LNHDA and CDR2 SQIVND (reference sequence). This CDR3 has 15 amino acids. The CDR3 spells CASSVGAARTDTQYF. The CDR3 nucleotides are TGTGCCAGTAGTGTCGGCGCGGCCCGCACAGATACGCAGTATTTT.

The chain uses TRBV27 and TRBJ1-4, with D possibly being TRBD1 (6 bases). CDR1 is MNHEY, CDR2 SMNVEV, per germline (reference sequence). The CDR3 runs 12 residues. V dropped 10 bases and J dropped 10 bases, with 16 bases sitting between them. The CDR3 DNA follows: TGTGCCACCCGGGACACGGCTGGAAAACTGTTTTTT. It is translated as CATRDTAGKLFF.

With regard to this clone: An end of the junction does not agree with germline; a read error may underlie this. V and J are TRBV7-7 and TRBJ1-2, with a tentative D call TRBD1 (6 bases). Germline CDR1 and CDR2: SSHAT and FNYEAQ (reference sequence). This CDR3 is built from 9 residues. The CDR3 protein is CASTWGQNF. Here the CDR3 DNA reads TGTGCCAGCACCTGGGGACAAAACTTC.

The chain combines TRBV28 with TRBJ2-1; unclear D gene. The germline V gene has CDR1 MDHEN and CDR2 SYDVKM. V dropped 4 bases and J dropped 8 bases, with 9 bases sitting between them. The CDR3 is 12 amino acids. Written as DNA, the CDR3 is TGTGCCAGCAGTTCCAACCTCCATGAGCAGTTCTTC. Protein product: CASSSNLHEQFF.

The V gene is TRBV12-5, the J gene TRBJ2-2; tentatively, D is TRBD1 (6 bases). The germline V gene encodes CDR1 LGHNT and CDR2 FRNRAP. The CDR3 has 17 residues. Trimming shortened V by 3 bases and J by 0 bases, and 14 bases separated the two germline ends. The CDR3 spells CASGLGQTLTNTGELFF. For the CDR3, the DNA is TGTGCTAGTGGTTTAGGACAGACTTTAACGAACACCGGGGAGCTGTTTTTT.

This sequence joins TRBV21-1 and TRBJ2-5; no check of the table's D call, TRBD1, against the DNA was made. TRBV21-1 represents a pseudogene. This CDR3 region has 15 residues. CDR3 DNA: TGTGCCAGCAGCAAAGATCGACAGGATCAAGAGACCCAGTACTTC. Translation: CASSKDRQDQETQYF.

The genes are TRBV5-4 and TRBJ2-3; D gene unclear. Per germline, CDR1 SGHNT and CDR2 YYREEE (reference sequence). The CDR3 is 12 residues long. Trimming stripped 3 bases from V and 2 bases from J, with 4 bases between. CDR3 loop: CASSSVTDTQYF. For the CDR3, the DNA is TGTGCCAGCAGCTCCGTCACAGATACGCAGTATTTT.

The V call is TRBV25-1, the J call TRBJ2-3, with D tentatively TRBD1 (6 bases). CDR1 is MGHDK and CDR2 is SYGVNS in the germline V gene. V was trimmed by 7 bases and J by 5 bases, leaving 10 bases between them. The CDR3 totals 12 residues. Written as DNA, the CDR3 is TGTGCCAGCACAGGGGCAGGAGATACGCAGTATTTT. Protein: CASTGAGDTQYF.

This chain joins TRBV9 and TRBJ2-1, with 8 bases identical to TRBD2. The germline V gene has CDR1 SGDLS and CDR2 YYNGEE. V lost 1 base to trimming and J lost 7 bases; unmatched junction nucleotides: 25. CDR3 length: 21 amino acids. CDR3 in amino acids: CASSVMPGGANLPGRENEQFF. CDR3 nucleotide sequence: TGTGCCAGCAGCGTAATGCCCGGGGGGGCGAATCTTCCTGGGAGGGAAAATGAGCAGTTCTTC.

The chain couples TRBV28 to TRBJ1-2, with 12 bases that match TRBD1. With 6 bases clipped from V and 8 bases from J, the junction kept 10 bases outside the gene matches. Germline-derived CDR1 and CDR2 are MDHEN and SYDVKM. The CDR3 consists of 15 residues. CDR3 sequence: CASSQGQGASSGYTF. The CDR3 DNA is TGTGCCAGCAGCCAGGGACAGGGGGCTTCGTCCGGCTACACCTTC.

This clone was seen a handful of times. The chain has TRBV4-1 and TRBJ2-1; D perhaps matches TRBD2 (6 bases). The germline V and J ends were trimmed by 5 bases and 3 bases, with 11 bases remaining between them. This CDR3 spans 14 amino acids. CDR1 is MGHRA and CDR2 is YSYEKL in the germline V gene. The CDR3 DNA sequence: TGCGCCAGCAGCTTCCTAGCGCTCTACAATGAGCAGTTCTTC. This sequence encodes CASSFLALYNEQFF.

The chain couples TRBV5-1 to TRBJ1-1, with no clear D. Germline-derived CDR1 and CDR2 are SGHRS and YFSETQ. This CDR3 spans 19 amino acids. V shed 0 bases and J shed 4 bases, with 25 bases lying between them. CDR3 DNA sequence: TGCGCCAGCAGCTTGGAATTTTCGGGTCAGGACGCCAAGAGCACTGAAGCTTTCTTT. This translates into CASSLEFSGQDAKSTEAFF.

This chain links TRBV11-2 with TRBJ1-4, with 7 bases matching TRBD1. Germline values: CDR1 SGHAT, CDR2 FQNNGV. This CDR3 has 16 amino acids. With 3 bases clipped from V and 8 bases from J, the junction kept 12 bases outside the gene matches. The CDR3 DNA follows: TGTGCCAGCAGCTTTATAACCGGGACAGCCGGGGAAAAACTGTTTTTT. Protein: CASSFITGTAGEKLFF.

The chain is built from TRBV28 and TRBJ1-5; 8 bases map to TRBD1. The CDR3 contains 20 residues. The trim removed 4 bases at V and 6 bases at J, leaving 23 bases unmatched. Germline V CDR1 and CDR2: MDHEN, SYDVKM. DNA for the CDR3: TGTGCCAGCAGTTGGGACCCTCACATAGACAGGGGCAGGGCGGGTCAGCCCCAGCATTTT. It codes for CASSWDPHIDRGRAGQPQHF.

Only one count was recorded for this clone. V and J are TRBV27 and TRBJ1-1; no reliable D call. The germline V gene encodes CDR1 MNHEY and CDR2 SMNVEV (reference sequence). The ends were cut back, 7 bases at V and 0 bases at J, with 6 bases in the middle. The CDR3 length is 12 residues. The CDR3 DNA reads TGTGCCAGCAAGAGGTTGAACACTGAAGCTTTCTTT. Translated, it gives CASKRLNTEAFF.

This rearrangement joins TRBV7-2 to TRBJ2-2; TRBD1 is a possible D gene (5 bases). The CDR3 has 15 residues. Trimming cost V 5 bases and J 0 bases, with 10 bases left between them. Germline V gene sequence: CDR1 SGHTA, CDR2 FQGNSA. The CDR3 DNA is TGTGCCAGCAGCCCCGGACAATCGAACACCGGGGAGCTGTTTTTT. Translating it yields CASSPGQSNTGELFF.

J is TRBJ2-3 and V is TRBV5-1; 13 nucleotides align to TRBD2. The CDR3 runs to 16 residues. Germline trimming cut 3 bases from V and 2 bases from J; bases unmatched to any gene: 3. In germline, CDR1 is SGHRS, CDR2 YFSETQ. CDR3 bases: TGCGCCAGCAGCTGGACTAGCGGGAGTGTCACAGATACGCAGTATTTT. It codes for CASSWTSGSVTDTQYF. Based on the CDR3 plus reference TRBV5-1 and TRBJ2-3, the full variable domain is KAGVTQTPRYLIKTRGQQVTLSCSPISGHRSVSWYQQTPGQGLQFLFEYFSETQRNKGNFPGRFSGRQFSNSRSEMNVSTLELGDSALYLCASSWTSGSVTDTQYFGPGTRLTVL.

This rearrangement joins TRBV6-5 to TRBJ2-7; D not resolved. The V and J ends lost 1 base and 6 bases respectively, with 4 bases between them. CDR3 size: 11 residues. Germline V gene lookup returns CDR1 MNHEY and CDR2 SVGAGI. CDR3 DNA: TGTGCCAGCAGTTACTTGCGCGAGCAGTACTTC. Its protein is CASSYLREQYF.

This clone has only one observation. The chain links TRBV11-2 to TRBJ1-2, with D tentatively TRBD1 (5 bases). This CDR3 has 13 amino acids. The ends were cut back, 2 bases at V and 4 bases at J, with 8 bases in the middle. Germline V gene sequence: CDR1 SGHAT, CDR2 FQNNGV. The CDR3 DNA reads TGTGCCAGCAGCTTACAGGGTAGCTATGGCTACACCTTC. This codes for CASSLQGSYGYTF.

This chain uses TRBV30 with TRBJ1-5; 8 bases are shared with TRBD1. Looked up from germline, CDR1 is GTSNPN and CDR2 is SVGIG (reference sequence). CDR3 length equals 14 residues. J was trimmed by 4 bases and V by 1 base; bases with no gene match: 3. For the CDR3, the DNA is TGTGCCTGGAGTGACGGACAGGGTAATCAGCCCCAGCATTTT. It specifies CAWSDGQGNQPQHF.